The next 30 T cell receptor beta chains were all read from a single sample in a study of control samples from healthy donors and cancer patients. TCRdb's table, derived via immunoSEQ multiplex PCR, lists solely in-frame clones and lacks some. The sample contains 95,000 to 130,000 clones, 85% to 90% of which appear only once. The sequenced sample consisted of PBMCs. These receptors were obtained from a woman aged 45 to 65 with colorectal cancer.

J is TRBJ2-5 and V is TRBV28, with 14 bases that match TRBD2. V shed 3 bases, J shed 2 bases, and the junction held 17 bases outside the gene matches. CDR3 length equals 21 residues. Germline V gene lookup returns CDR1 MDHEN and CDR2 SYDVKM. CDR3 DNA sequence: TGTGCCAGCAGTTTTATAAGAATCGATAAGGGGACTAGCGGGAGTCAAGAGACCCAGTACTTC. This encodes CASSFIRIDKGTSGSQETQYF.

The CDR3 DNA is TGTGCCAGCAGCTTAGAGGCAGAAGAGACCCAGTACTTC. Amino acid sequence: CASSLEAEETQYF. The V and J genes are TRBV11-3 and TRBJ2-5; D is uncertain. V was cut by 0 bases and J by 3 bases, with 5 bases left in between. CDR1 and CDR2 (germline): SGHNT, YENEEA. This CDR3 has 13 residues.

The J gene is TRBJ1-1, the V gene TRBV2, with TRBD1 identical over 7 bases. Per the germline V gene, CDR1 is SNHLY and CDR2 is FYNNEI. Trimming removed 6 bases from V and 3 bases from J; junction bases left unmatched: 4. The CDR3 spans 13 residues. CDR3 sequence (DNA): TGTGCCAGCAGGCTTGACAGGGACACTGAAGCTTTCTTT. Its protein product is CASRLDRDTEAFF. Full variable domain (remainder filled in from reference TRBV2 and TRBJ1-1): EPEVTQTPSHQVTQMGQEVILRCVPISNHLYFYWYRQILGQKVEFLVSFYNNEISEKSEIFDDQFSVERPDGSNFTLKIRSTKLEDSAMYFCASRLDRDTEAFFGQGTRLTVV.

This clone was detected a few times. The DNA of the CDR3 is TGCGCCAGCAGTGAAGGGGACGCCTTAAGCTCTGGAAACACCATATATTTT. It specifies CASSEGDALSSGNTIYF. This chain joins TRBV10-2 and TRBJ1-3; D is perhaps TRBD1 (5 bases). This CDR3 spans 17 amino acids. The V and J ends lost 3 bases and 0 bases respectively, with 15 bases between them. CDR1 WSHSY and CDR2 SAAADI come from the germline V gene.

The rearrangement joins TRBV5-4 to TRBJ1-2; 10 bases fit TRBD1. Trimming removed 6 bases from V and 2 bases from J; junction bases left unmatched: 1. From germline, CDR1 is SGHNT and CDR2 YYREEE (reference sequence). There are 13 residues in the CDR3. CDR3: CASTGQGNYGYTF. CDR3 DNA sequence: TGTGCCAGCACGGGACAGGGGAACTATGGCTACACCTTC.

The CDR3 coding sequence is TGTGCCAGCAGCTCCGCGGGGGGCACAGATACGCAGTATTTT. It is translated as CASSSAGGTDTQYF. This rearrangement joins TRBV7-3 to TRBJ2-3, with 7 bases identical to TRBD2. Germline CDR1 SGHTA, CDR2 FQGTGA. There are 14 residues in the CDR3. The ends lost 4 bases at V and 1 base at J; junction bases unmatched: 2.

The chain combines TRBV7-9 with TRBJ1-3, with D unclear. The CDR3 loop spans 18 amino acids. V was pared by 2 bases and J by 0 bases, with 17 bases between. Per germline, CDR1 SEHNR and CDR2 FQNEAQ (reference sequence). CDR3 nucleotide sequence: TGTGCCAGCAGCTTATTGGTTATAGACTCGTCCTCTGGAAACACCATATATTTT. This codes for CASSLLVIDSSSGNTIYF.

The DNA of the CDR3 is TGCAGCGTTCTGGAGGACACACGACAAGAGACCCAGTACTTC. Its protein product is CSVLEDTRQETQYF. The chain couples TRBV29-1 to TRBJ2-5; the D call may be TRBD1 or TRBD2 (5 bases each). The germline V and J ends were trimmed by 5 bases and 2 bases, with 15 bases remaining between them. Germline-derived CDR1 and CDR2 are SQVTM and ANQGSEA. The CDR3 runs 14 residues.

The genes are TRBV24-1 and TRBJ1-1; unclear D gene. The CDR3 length is 15 residues. CDR1 and CDR2 (germline): KGHDR, SFDVKD. V dropped 7 bases and J dropped 0 bases, with 14 bases sitting between them. CDR3 residues: CATRKIGRVNTEAFF. Here the CDR3 DNA reads TGTGCCACCAGAAAGATTGGACGGGTGAACACTGAAGCTTTCTTT.

This chain uses TRBV3-1 (or the pseudogene TRBV3-2) with TRBJ2-7; the D is unclear. Germline values: CDR1 LGHDT, CDR2 YNNKEL (reference sequence). This CDR3 spans 14 amino acids. The ends were cut back, 3 bases at V and 1 base at J, with 10 bases in the middle. The CDR3 spells CASSQTMESYEQYF. DNA for the CDR3: TGTGCCAGCAGCCAGACGATGGAATCCTACGAGCAGTACTTC.

The rearrangement uses TRBV5-1 and TRBJ2-1; possible D gene TRBD2, 5 bases. Germline assignment: CDR1 SGHRS and CDR2 YFSETQ. With 0 bases removed from V and 0 bases from J, the gap between germline ends came to 13 bases. The CDR3 has 17 residues. The CDR3 coding sequence is TGCGCCAGCAGCTTGGAAAGCGGTCGGAGCTCCTACAATGAGCAGTTCTTC. Protein sequence: CASSLESGRSSYNEQFF.

The chain employs TRBV5-5 and TRBJ2-5, with a weak D call TRBD2 (7 bases). Germline values: CDR1 SGHKS, CDR2 YYEKEE (reference sequence). V shed 3 bases and J shed 5 bases, with 14 bases lying between them. The CDR3 loop spans 14 amino acids. The CDR3: CASSSMGGRETQYF. CDR3 DNA: TGTGCCAGCAGCTCGATGGGGGGGCGGGAGACCCAGTACTTC.

The chain is built from TRBV28 and TRBJ2-4; no reliable D call. Trimming stripped 5 bases from V and 0 bases from J, with 14 bases between. The CDR3 is made up of 16 amino acids. Germline V gene sequence: CDR1 MDHEN, CDR2 SYDVKM. The CDR3 coding sequence is TGTGCCAGCAGTCTGCCCGACGAGGTAGCCAAAAACATTCAGTACTTC. Translation: CASSLPDEVAKNIQYF.

The CDR3 loop reads CASSLPSTGGTDTQYF. The CDR3 region has the DNA TGTGCCAGCAGCTTACCTTCGACAGGGGGCACAGATACGCAGTATTTT. The chain combines TRBV13 with TRBJ2-3, with 8 nucleotides matching TRBD1. After removal of 2 bases from V and 1 base from J, the junction contained 5 bases not matched to a gene. The CDR3 extends over 16 amino acids. Germline lookup yields CDR1 PRHDT and CDR2 FYEKMQ (reference sequence).

The chain carries TRBV12-3 or TRBV12-4 and TRBJ1-2; 8 bases match TRBD1. The length of the CDR3 is 13 residues. With V trimmed by 6 bases and J by 5 bases, 5 bases remained unmatched. CDR3 amino acids: CASSRQGRYGYTF. CDR3 coding DNA: TGTGCCAGCAGCCGACAGGGGAGGTATGGCTACACCTTC.

This clone appeared once. The rearrangement uses TRBV28 and TRBJ2-5; 7 bases are shared with TRBD1. CDR3 size: 15 residues. J lost 7 bases, V lost 2 bases, and 10 bases had no gene match. The germline CDR1 and CDR2 sequences are MDHEN and SYDVKM. The CDR3 loop is CASSLGGQAVGTQYF. DNA of the CDR3: TGTGCCAGCAGTTTAGGCGGACAGGCGGTAGGGACCCAGTACTTC. Combining the CDR3 with reference TRBV28 and TRBJ2-5 gives the whole variable domain DVKVTQSSRYLVKRTGEKVFLECVQDMDHENMFWYRQDPGLGLRLIYFSYDVKMKEKGDIPEGYSVSREKKERFSLILESASTNQTSMYLCASSLGGQAVGTQYFGPGTRLLVL.

The rearrangement joins TRBV6-1 to TRBJ1-1; D ambiguous. Trimming pared 0 bases from V and 4 bases from J, leaving 9 bases between. The CDR3 contains 14 residues. The germline V gene encodes CDR1 MNHNS and CDR2 SASEGT. The chain's CDR3 is CASSEALIGTEAFF. The CDR3 DNA follows: TGTGCCAGCAGTGAAGCCTTAATCGGCACTGAAGCTTTCTTT.

The chain recombines TRBV9 with TRBJ1-4; TRBD1 aligns across 11 bases. Per the germline V gene, CDR1 is SGDLS and CDR2 is YYNGEE. V lost 6 bases to trimming and J lost 6 bases; unmatched junction nucleotides: 7. The CDR3 is 15 residues long. The DNA of the CDR3 is TGTGCCAGCACCCAGGGGACAGGGGGGCATGAAAAACTGTTTTTT. Amino acid sequence: CASTQGTGGHEKLFF.

J is TRBJ2-7 and V is TRBV7-9; the D is unclear. Deletions cut 2 bases from V and 2 bases from J, with 7 bases between. The germline CDR1 and CDR2 sequences are SEHNR and FQNEAQ (reference sequence). The CDR3 runs 13 residues. The CDR3 DNA follows: TGTGCCAGCAGCTTAACAGCCACCTACGAGCAGTACTTC. It is translated as CASSLTATYEQYF.

This chain uses TRBV29-1 with TRBJ2-3; a possible D gene is TRBD2 (5 bases). Trimming pared 4 bases from V and 4 bases from J, leaving 18 bases between. The CDR3 totals 15 residues. Germline V gene lookup returns CDR1 SQVTM and CDR2 ANQGSEA. This chain's CDR3 is CSVAGRLARPDTQYF. CDR3 sequence (DNA): TGCAGCGTTGCCGGACGGCTAGCTAGGCCAGATACGCAGTATTTT.

The V and J genes are TRBV20-1 and TRBJ1-2; maybe TRBD1 (6 bases). The germline gives CDR1 DFQATT, CDR2 SNEGSKA (reference sequence). CDR3 length equals 13 residues. Trimming took 3 bases from V and 3 from J, leaving 11 bases between them. The CDR3 reads CSASGGADYGYTF. Here the CDR3 DNA reads TGCAGTGCTAGTGGGGGGGCTGACTATGGCTACACCTTC.

The chain carries TRBV5-1 and TRBJ2-7, with a tentative D call TRBD1 (5 bases). The CDR3 is made up of 15 amino acids. Trimming took off 3 bases at V and 2 bases at J, with 15 bases between the two ends. CDR1 is SGHRS and CDR2 is YFSETQ in the germline V gene. In DNA form, the CDR3 reads TGCGCCAGCAGCTCAAACCGTCAGGGTACCTACGAGCAGTACTTC. As protein: CASSSNRQGTYEQYF.

The chain employs TRBV10-1 and TRBJ2-1, with D perhaps matching TRBD2 (6 bases). CDR3 length: 13 residues. The V gene lost 0 bases and the J gene lost 10 bases, with 10 bases spanning the gap. Germline V gives CDR1 WNHNN, CDR2 SYGVQD (reference sequence). In DNA form, the CDR3 reads TGCGCCAGCAGTGAGTCAGGGACTTTCGAGCAGTTCTTC. It is translated as CASSESGTFEQFF.

The sample holds one count of this clone. This chain connects TRBV18 to TRBJ2-2, with D possibly TRBD2 on 6 matching bases. Germline V gene lookup returns CDR1 KGHSH and CDR2 LQKENI. V dropped 0 bases and J dropped 6 bases, with 8 bases sitting between them. The CDR3 loop spans 14 amino acids. In DNA, the CDR3 is TGTGCCAGCTCACCACCGGCGGGGTCCGGGGAGCTGTTTTTT. It codes for CASSPPAGSGELFF. Full variable domain (missing parts from reference TRBV18 and TRBJ2-2): NAGVMQNPRHLVRRRGQEARLRCSPMKGHSHVYWYRQLPEEGLKFMVYLQKENIIDESGMPKERFSAEFPKEGPSILRIQQVVRGDSAAYFCASSPPAGSGELFFGEGSRLTVL.

The rearrangement uses TRBV19 and TRBJ2-2, with a tentative D call TRBD1 (5 bases). Germline values: CDR1 LNHDA, CDR2 SQIVND (reference sequence). CDR3 length: 16 residues. V dropped 6 bases and J dropped 6 bases, with 20 bases sitting between them. CDR3 sequence: CASSNRVRGASGELFF. The CDR3, as DNA: TGTGCCAGTAGCAACCGGGTTAGGGGTGCGTCCGGGGAGCTGTTTTTT. Looking up the rest from reference TRBV19 and TRBJ2-2 gives the full variable domain: DGGITQSPKYLFRKEGQNVTLSCEQNLNHDAMYWYRQDPGQGLRLIYYSQIVNDFQKGDIAEGYSVSREKKESFPLTVTSAQKNPTAFYLCASSNRVRGASGELFFGEGSRLTVL.

The chain employs TRBV5-1 and TRBJ2-7; D tentatively reads TRBD1 or TRBD2 (5 bases each). Trimming removed 0 bases from V and 6 bases from J, with 16 bases in between. Per germline, CDR1 SGHRS and CDR2 YFSETQ. The CDR3 spans 15 residues. This chain's CDR3 is CASSLEGPRLGEQYF. CDR3 coding DNA: TGCGCCAGCAGCTTGGAGGGACCCCGCCTGGGCGAGCAGTACTTC. Full variable domain (remainder filled in from reference TRBV5-1 and TRBJ2-7): KAGVTQTPRYLIKTRGQQVTLSCSPISGHRSVSWYQQTPGQGLQFLFEYFSETQRNKGNFPGRFSGRQFSNSRSEMNVSTLELGDSALYLCASSLEGPRLGEQYFGPGTRLTVT.

The rearrangement links TRBV5-1 to TRBJ1-3, with a possible D match to TRBD1 (6 bases). There are 17 residues in the CDR3. Trimming took 3 bases from V and 0 from J, leaving 16 bases between them. CDR1 and CDR2 (germline): SGHRS, YFSETQ. The CDR3 spells CASSSVLGGNSGNTIYF. The CDR3 DNA reads TGCGCCAGCAGCTCGGTCCTGGGGGGCAACTCTGGAAACACCATATATTTT.

This clone has more than one count but fewer than ten. This chain links TRBV5-1 with TRBJ2-1; TRBD1 or TRBD2 may be the D gene (5 bases each). Deletions cut 3 bases from V and 6 bases from J, with 16 bases between. Germline CDR1 SGHRS, CDR2 YFSETQ. This CDR3 is 15 amino acids long. Here the CDR3 reads CASSSGTLRGNEQFF. CDR3 nucleotide sequence: TGCGCCAGCAGCTCCGGGACCCTGAGGGGCAATGAGCAGTTCTTC.

This chain joins TRBV6-5 and TRBJ1-2, with 8 bases that match TRBD1. Germline V lookup: CDR1 MNHEY, CDR2 SVGAGI. This CDR3 is 16 amino acids long. With 2 bases clipped from V and 0 bases from J, the junction kept 5 bases outside the gene matches. The CDR3 DNA sequence: TGTGCCAGCAGTTACGGGACAGGCTCTTCTAACTATGGCTACACCTTC. Protein sequence: CASSYGTGSSNYGYTF.

The rearrangement uses TRBV7-3 and TRBJ1-3; D gene ambiguous. This CDR3 spans 16 amino acids. V gave up 5 bases and J gave up 0 bases, with 14 bases separating them. Germline V CDR1 and CDR2: SGHTA, FQGTGA. CDR3 in DNA: TGTGCCAGCAGCCCAGGACTAACTAGCTCTGGAAACACCATATATTTT. Translated: CASSPGLTSSGNTIYF.